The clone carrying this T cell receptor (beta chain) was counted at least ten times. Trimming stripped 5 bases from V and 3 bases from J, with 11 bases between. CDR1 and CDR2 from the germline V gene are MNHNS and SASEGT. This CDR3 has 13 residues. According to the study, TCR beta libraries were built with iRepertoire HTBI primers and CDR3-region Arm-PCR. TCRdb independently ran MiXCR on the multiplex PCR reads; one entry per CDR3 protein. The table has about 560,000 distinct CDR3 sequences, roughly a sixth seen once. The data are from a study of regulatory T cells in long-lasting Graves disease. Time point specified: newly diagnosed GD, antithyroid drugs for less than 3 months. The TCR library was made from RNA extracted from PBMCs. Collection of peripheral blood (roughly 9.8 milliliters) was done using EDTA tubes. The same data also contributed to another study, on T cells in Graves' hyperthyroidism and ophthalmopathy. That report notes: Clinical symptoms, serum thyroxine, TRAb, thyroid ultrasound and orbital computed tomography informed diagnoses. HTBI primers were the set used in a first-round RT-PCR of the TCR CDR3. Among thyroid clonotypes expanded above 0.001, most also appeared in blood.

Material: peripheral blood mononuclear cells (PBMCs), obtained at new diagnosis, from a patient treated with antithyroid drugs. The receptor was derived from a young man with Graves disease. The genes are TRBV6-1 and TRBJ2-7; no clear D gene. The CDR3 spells CASSPRAFYEQYF. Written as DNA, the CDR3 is TGTGCCAGCAGTCCTAGAGCCTTCTACGAGCAGTACTTC.